What follows are 18 T cell receptor beta chains derived from one specimen sequenced in a study of T cell changes during pregnancy in multiple sclerosis. Sequencing was performed with immunoSEQ multiplex PCR; in TCRdb, only in-frame clones are kept and a portion is missing. The sample consists of 40,000 to 50,000 clones, around 84% of them appearing once. The sequencing here drew on CD4+ T cells from peripheral blood mononuclear cells, taken before pregnancy. All receptors come from a female donor with multiple sclerosis, enrolled in a pregnancy study.

V is TRBV6-1 and J is TRBJ1-3, with D maybe TRBD1 (5 bases). The CDR3 has 15 residues. V lost 1 base and J lost 4, with 11 bases in between. Germline CDR1 reads MNHNS; CDR2 reads SASEGT. The CDR3 sequence is CASSEDGGSGNTIYF. CDR3 sequence (DNA): TGTGCCAGCAGTGAAGACGGGGGTTCGGGAAACACCATATATTTT.

The chain carries TRBV6-6 and TRBJ2-7, with D possibly matching TRBD1 (6 bases). The V gene's germline CDR1 is MNHNY and CDR2 SVGAGI (reference sequence). V was shortened by 6 bases and J by 0 bases, with 12 bases between the two germline ends. The CDR3 is made up of 14 amino acids. The CDR3 coding sequence is TGTGCCAGCAGCTATCTGGACAGCTCCTACGAGCAGTACTTC. It yields the protein CASSYLDSSYEQYF.

V usage is TRBV4-2 and J usage is TRBJ2-7; 7 nucleotides line up with TRBD2. In germline, CDR1 is LGHNA, CDR2 YNFKEQ. This CDR3 comprises 15 residues. V gave up 3 bases and J gave up 5 bases; unmatched junction bases: 10. The CDR3 reads CASSQIGRGLHEQYF. The DNA of the CDR3 is TGTGCCAGCAGCCAGATAGGGAGGGGCCTCCACGAGCAGTACTTC.

This chain uses TRBV7-9 with TRBJ2-7; a possible D gene is TRBD1 (7 bases). The CDR3 runs to 17 residues. Per germline, CDR1 SEHNR and CDR2 FQNEAQ (reference sequence). V lost 1 base, J lost 3 bases, and 19 bases lay in between. This CDR3 reads CASSLVRRGTVYYEQYF. The DNA for the CDR3 is TGTGCCAGCAGCTTAGTAAGGAGGGGGACAGTCTACTACGAGCAGTACTTC.

The rearrangement uses TRBV5-1 and TRBJ1-2; TRBD1 agrees at 9 bases. V was pared by 0 bases and J by 8 bases, with 8 bases of the junction left unmatched. The CDR3 length is 15 residues. Germline CDR1 and CDR2: SGHRS and YFSETQ. CDR3 residues: CASSLVGDRVGGYTF. The DNA of the CDR3 is TGCGCCAGCAGCTTGGTCGGGGACAGGGTCGGCGGCTACACCTTC.

The chain is built from TRBV4-2 and TRBJ2-5; TRBD2 might be the D (7 bases). There are 17 residues in the CDR3. The V gene lost 4 bases and the J gene lost 0 bases, with 18 bases spanning the gap. The germline V gene encodes CDR1 LGHNA and CDR2 YNFKEQ. Here the CDR3 DNA reads TGTGCCAGCAGCCCCCACGGCGGGGGCCATAACCAAGAGACCCAGTACTTC. Its protein is CASSPHGGGHNQETQYF.

The chain uses TRBV7-9 and TRBJ1-2, with a possible D match to TRBD1 (5 bases). Deletions cut 2 bases from V and 8 bases from J, with 12 bases between. Germline CDR1 SEHNR, CDR2 FQNEAQ (reference sequence). CDR3 length equals 13 residues. The CDR3 bases are TGTGCCAGCAGCTTACAGCGGGAGGGGGGCTACACCTTC. This gives the protein CASSLQREGGYTF.

The V call is TRBV12-5, the J call TRBJ1-3; D might be TRBD1 (6 bases). This CDR3 has 17 residues. Trimming removed 0 bases from V and 0 bases from J, with 12 bases in between. The germline CDR1 and CDR2 sequences are LGHNT and FRNRAP. CDR3 coding DNA: TGTGCTAGTGGTTTGGTACTAACAGGGAACTCTGGAAACACCATATATTTT. Translation gives CASGLVLTGNSGNTIYF.

J is TRBJ2-7 and V is TRBV30, with 7 bases aligning to TRBD2. CDR1 and CDR2 from the germline V gene are GTSNPN and SVGIG (reference sequence). With 2 bases clipped from V and 3 bases from J, the junction kept 4 bases outside the gene matches. This CDR3 contains 13 residues. As DNA, the CDR3 is TGTGCCTGGAGTTCAGGGAGGGGCTACGAGCAGTACTTC. This codes for CAWSSGRGYEQYF. The full variable domain, its missing parts supplied by reference TRBV30 and TRBJ2-7, is SQTIHQWPATLVQPVGSPLSLECTVEGTSNPNLYWYRQAAGRGLQLLFYSVGIGQISSEVPQNLSASRPQDRQFILSSKKLLLSDSGFYLCAWSSGRGYEQYFGPGTRLTVT.

This sequence joins TRBV2 and TRBJ2-7; possibly TRBD2 for D (5 bases). Trimming shortened V by 0 bases and J by 12 bases, and 21 bases separated the two germline ends. The CDR3 extends over 15 amino acids. Germline V lookup: CDR1 SNHLY, CDR2 FYNNEI. The CDR3 sequence is CASSEAPTGELAPYF. In nucleotides, the CDR3 is TGTGCCAGCAGTGAAGCGCCCACCGGCGAATTAGCGCCGTACTTC.

The chain combines TRBV6-1 with TRBJ2-1; 9 nucleotides align to TRBD2. Germline-derived CDR1 and CDR2 are MNHNS and SASEGT. V trimming: 3 bases; J trimming: 0 bases; junction bases outside the gene matches: 3. The CDR3 contains 16 residues. The CDR3 loop reads CASSDRSGSSYNEQFF. In nucleotides, the CDR3 is TGTGCCAGCAGTGACCGTAGCGGGAGCTCCTACAATGAGCAGTTCTTC.

The chain joins TRBV2 to TRBJ2-7; D not resolved. Per the germline V gene, CDR1 is SNHLY and CDR2 is FYNNEI. This CDR3 comprises 13 residues. The germline V and J ends were trimmed by 6 bases and 4 bases, with 13 bases remaining between them. The CDR3 DNA is TGTGCCAGCAGGGGCGACATTCTATACGAGCAGTACTTC. Its translation: CASRGDILYEQYF.

This clone is a singleton in its sample. The V gene is TRBV19, the J gene TRBJ2-5, with TRBD1 as a possible D gene (5 bases). Trimming left V 4 bases short and J 2 bases short, with 11 bases between. Germline V CDR1 and CDR2: LNHDA, SQIVND (reference sequence). The CDR3 sequence is 14 residues long. As DNA, the CDR3 is TGTGCCAGTAGTAAGATACAGGAACAAGAGACCCAGTACTTC. This encodes CASSKIQEQETQYF.

This chain uses TRBV4-2 with TRBJ1-4; TRBD1 matches 9 bases. V lost 3 bases and J lost 8; bases outside the gene matches: 4. This CDR3 has 14 amino acids. Germline V gene data show CDR1 as LGHNA and CDR2 as YNFKEQ. The CDR3 protein is CASSHGQGQEKLFF. Written as DNA, the CDR3 is TGTGCCAGCAGCCATGGACAGGGGCAGGAAAAACTGTTTTTT.

This rearrangement joins TRBV11-2 to TRBJ2-7, with TRBD2 identical over 13 bases. This CDR3 is built from 15 residues. Losses at the gene ends were 7 bases for V and 2 bases for J; bases not matched to a gene: 5. Germline-derived CDR1 and CDR2 are SGHAT and FQNNGV. The CDR3 DNA follows: TGTGCCAGCACCTCGGGGACTAGCGGGACCTACGAGCAGTACTTC. As protein: CASTSGTSGTYEQYF.

The chain uses TRBV19 and TRBJ2-3, with D unclear. The V gene lost 6 bases and the J gene lost 4 bases, with 5 bases spanning the gap. The CDR3 totals 11 residues. In germline, CDR1 is LNHDA, CDR2 SQIVND (reference sequence). The CDR3 reads CASSEADTQYF. The CDR3 nucleotides are TGTGCCAGTAGCGAGGCAGATACGCAGTATTTT. Full variable domain (missing parts from reference TRBV19 and TRBJ2-3): DGGITQSPKYLFRKEGQNVTLSCEQNLNHDAMYWYRQDPGQGLRLIYYSQIVNDFQKGDIAEGYSVSREKKESFPLTVTSAQKNPTAFYLCASSEADTQYFGPGTRLTVL.

The V gene is TRBV5-1, the J gene TRBJ2-1; the D is unclear. The V gene's germline CDR1 is SGHRS and CDR2 YFSETQ. The CDR3 extends over 12 amino acids. The germline V and J ends were trimmed by 2 bases and 15 bases, with 15 bases remaining between them. The CDR3 DNA follows: TGCGCCAGCAGCTTAAGCTCTCCCCCGGGGTTCTTC. It yields the protein CASSLSSPPGFF.

This chain uses TRBV25-1 with TRBJ2-1, with D perhaps matching TRBD2 (6 bases). CDR1 and CDR2 from the germline V gene are MGHDK and SYGVNS. There are 13 residues in the CDR3. V lost 3 bases and J 6 bases, leaving 9 bases between the germline ends. This CDR3 is CASSDMGGNEQFF. In DNA form, the CDR3 reads TGTGCCAGCAGTGATATGGGGGGCAATGAGCAGTTCTTC.